These T cell receptor beta chains were read from a single sample in a study of Tregs in tolerant kidney transplant recipients. The method was immunoSEQ multiplex PCR; TCRdb's version includes in-frame clones alone and lacks a portion of them. Altogether tens of thousands of clones are present, 91% being singletons, with the ten largest covering approximately 0.37%. The source material was Tregs from blood, sampled before the transplant. These receptors originate from a human donor who received a combined kidney and bone marrow transplant. The CDR3 runs from the conserved cysteine through the conserved F or W. Fields, in order: J gene, clone size, D gene, V gene, CDR3 DNA, CDR3 protein. The D gene is left open where the match is weak. Clone size is not always given. Where it is, it says once, few, many or a class for expanded clones.

J gene: TRBJ2-7; clone size: NA; D gene: NA; V gene: TRBV6-5; CDR3 DNA: TGTGCCAGCAGTCATAAATATACAGAAGACTACGAGCAGTACTTC; CDR3 protein: CASSHKYTEDYEQYF
J gene: TRBJ2-2; clone size: NA; D gene: TRBD2; V gene: TRBV7-7; CDR3 DNA: TGTGCTAGCAGCTTGTCCACTAGCGGGCCTGCTACCGGGGAGCTGTTTTTT; CDR3 protein: CASSLSTSGPATGELFF
J gene: TRBJ2-3; clone size: NA; D gene: NA; V gene: TRBV27; CDR3 DNA: TGTGCCAGCAGTTTACGAGTCGTCGCGGACACAGATACGCAGTATTTT; CDR3 protein: CASSLRVVADTDTQYF
J gene: TRBJ1-4; clone size: NA; D gene: NA; V gene: TRBV6-5; CDR3 DNA: TGTGCCAGCAGTTTATTGGGAAAACTGTTTTTT; CDR3 protein: CASSLLGKLFF
J gene: TRBJ1-1; clone size: NA; D gene: NA; V gene: TRBV2; CDR3 DNA: TGTGCCAGCAGTGAAGAGGACGGGGGCACTGAAGCTTTCTTT; CDR3 protein: CASSEEDGGTEAFF
J gene: TRBJ2-1; clone size: NA; D gene: TRBD2; V gene: TRBV7-9; CDR3 DNA: TGTGCCAGCAGCTGGGGGCGGGAGGCCCACAATGAGCAGTTCTTC; CDR3 protein: CASSWGREAHNEQFF
J gene: TRBJ2-4; clone size: NA; D gene: NA; V gene: TRBV14; CDR3 DNA: TGTGCCAGCAGCCAAGCGGGTCAGCGGGTTGCCAAAAACATTCAGTACTTC; CDR3 protein: CASSQAGQRVAKNIQYF
J gene: TRBJ2-5; clone size: NA; D gene: TRBD2; V gene: TRBV7-2; CDR3 DNA: TGTGCCAGCAGCTTAAGGTCTAGCGGCTCAGAGACCCAGTACTTC; CDR3 protein: CASSLRSSGSETQYF
J gene: TRBJ2-2; clone size: NA; D gene: TRBD1; V gene: TRBV27; CDR3 DNA: TGTGCCAGCAGTTTATGGGACAGGGGGCGCGGCGGGGAGCTGTTTTTT; CDR3 protein: CASSLWDRGRGGELFF
J gene: TRBJ1-1; clone size: NA; D gene: NA; V gene: TRBV7-2; CDR3 DNA: TGTGCCAGCAGCTTCCTCAGTCTGAACACTGAAGCTTTCTTT; CDR3 protein: CASSFLSLNTEAFF
J gene: TRBJ2-7; clone size: NA; D gene: TRBD2; V gene: TRBV7-2; CDR3 DNA: TGTGCCAGCAGCTTAGTAGGCGGGAGCTACGAGCAGTACTTC; CDR3 protein: CASSLVGGSYEQYF
J gene: TRBJ1-4; clone size: NA; D gene: NA; V gene: TRBV4-1; CDR3 DNA: TGCGCCAGCAGCCAATCTGGACAACTCAGTGAAAAACTGTTTTTT; CDR3 protein: CASSQSGQLSEKLFF
J gene: TRBJ2-7; clone size: few; D gene: TRBD2; V gene: TRBV2; CDR3 DNA: TGTGCCAGCAGCGGTAGCGGGAGCAGCGACGAGCAGTACTTC; CDR3 protein: CASSGSGSSDEQYF
J gene: TRBJ2-3; clone size: NA; D gene: NA; V gene: TRBV13; CDR3 DNA: TGTGCCAGCAGCCCCCCGTTACGAGGGGGCACAGATACGCAGTATTTT; CDR3 protein: CASSPPLRGGTDTQYF
J gene: TRBJ1-3; clone size: NA; D gene: NA; V gene: TRBV28; CDR3 DNA: TGTGCCAGCAGTTTCGGTCCCGTCGGACAAATATATTTT; CDR3 protein: CASSFGPVGQIYF
J gene: TRBJ1-5; clone size: NA; D gene: NA; V gene: TRBV28; CDR3 DNA: TGTGCCAGCAGTTTTATCCCCGAGGGGATAGGTCAGCCCCAGCATTTT; CDR3 protein: CASSFIPEGIGQPQHF
J gene: TRBJ2-2; clone size: NA; D gene: TRBD1; V gene: TRBV6-5; CDR3 DNA: TGTGCCAGCAGGAGACAGGGAAACACCGGGGAGCTGTTTTTT; CDR3 protein: CASRRQGNTGELFF
J gene: TRBJ2-5; clone size: NA; D gene: TRBD2; V gene: TRBV28; CDR3 DNA: TGTGCCAGCGCCGCGAGCGGGTGGGGGGGGACCCAGTACTTC; CDR3 protein: CASAASGWGGTQYF
J gene: TRBJ2-7; clone size: NA; D gene: TRBD2; V gene: TRBV27; CDR3 DNA: TGTGCCAGCAGTTTATCGCTGGTAGCGGGAGAGGGGCAGTACTTC; CDR3 protein: CASSLSLVAGEGQYF
J gene: TRBJ1-4; clone size: NA; D gene: TRBD1; V gene: TRBV18; CDR3 DNA: TGTGCCAGCTCACCGGGACAGCAAAATGAAAAACTGTTTTTT; CDR3 protein: CASSPGQQNEKLFF
J gene: TRBJ2-3; clone size: NA; D gene: NA; V gene: TRBV7-2; CDR3 DNA: TGTGCCAGCAGCTTAGGCCTGGGGACAGATACGCAGTATTTT; CDR3 protein: CASSLGLGTDTQYF
J gene: TRBJ2-3; clone size: NA; D gene: NA; V gene: TRBV6-1; CDR3 DNA: TGTGCCAGCAGCTTGCAGGGTTCTAGCGATACGCAGTATTTT; CDR3 protein: CASSLQGSSDTQYF
J gene: TRBJ1-1; clone size: NA; D gene: NA; V gene: TRBV7-9; CDR3 DNA: TGTGCCAGCAGCCCAGACAGGATGAACACTGAAGCTTTCTTT; CDR3 protein: CASSPDRMNTEAFF
J gene: TRBJ2-2; clone size: NA; D gene: TRBD1; V gene: TRBV18; CDR3 DNA: TGTGCCAGCTCACAGACACAGGGGGAGACCGGGGAGCTGTTTTTT; CDR3 protein: CASSQTQGETGELFF
J gene: TRBJ2-7; clone size: NA; D gene: NA; V gene: TRBV29-1; CDR3 DNA: TGCAGCGTTGAAGGCGGGATAGGCGAGCAGTACTTC; CDR3 protein: CSVEGGIGEQYF
J gene: TRBJ2-3; clone size: once; D gene: TRBD2; V gene: TRBV28; CDR3 DNA: TGTGCCGTTAGCAGCGGGACTAGCACAGATACGCAGTATTTT; CDR3 protein: CAVSSGTSTDTQYF
J gene: TRBJ2-3; clone size: NA; D gene: TRBD1; V gene: TRBV4-1; CDR3 DNA: TGCGCCAGCAGCCATGGACAGGGGGCACGCACAGATACGCAGTATTTT; CDR3 protein: CASSHGQGARTDTQYF